This is a list of T cell receptor beta chains from one sample in a study of identical twins. TCRdb reprocessed the 5' RACE reads with MiXCR, giving one entry per CDR3 protein. The sample gives over 550,000 distinct CDR3 sequences, about 7.1% of which show up once; roughly 1.6% is in the top ten. The data were also submitted as part of a second study, on yellow fever vaccine responses in identical twins.

The sequencing sample was made of PBMCs. These receptors came from a woman aged 18-29 years in good health. The CDR3 runs from the conserved cysteine through the conserved F or W. Fields, in order: CDR3 protein, CDR3 DNA, V gene, J gene, clone size, D gene. The D gene is left open where the match is weak. A clone size is listed for some rows: how often the clone was seen (once, few, many), or a class if it is expanded.

CATSRDRVGGAEQFF	TGTGCCACCAGCAGAGATCGAGTTGGGGGGGCCGAGCAGTTCTTC	TRBV15	TRBJ2-1	few	-
CASSFRLAGGRNTQYF	TGTGCCAGCAGCTTCCGACTAGCGGGGGGACGCAATACGCAGTATTTT	TRBV5-6	TRBJ2-3	few	TRBD2
CASSRTGAIYNEQFF	TGTGCCAGCAGTCGTACAGGGGCGATATACAATGAGCAGTTCTTC	TRBV7-8	TRBJ2-1	few	TRBD1
CASSSPSRDRDETQYF	TGTGCCAGCAGTTCCCCTTCCCGGGACAGGGACGAGACCCAGTACTTC	TRBV6-5	TRBJ2-5	-	TRBD1
CASREGMNTEAFF	TGTGCCAGCAGAGAGGGCATGAACACTGAAGCTTTCTTT	TRBV6-4	TRBJ1-1	-	-
CASMFAGPSSYNEQFF	TGTGCCAGCATGTTCGCGGGGCCTAGCTCCTACAATGAGCAGTTCTTC	TRBV3-1	TRBJ2-1	-	-
CASSADRVTEAFF	TGTGCCAGCAGCGCGGACAGGGTAACTGAAGCTTTCTTT	TRBV6-4	TRBJ1-1	many	TRBD1
CSGSSGSPDTQYF	TGCAGTGGGAGTAGCGGTTCTCCAGATACGCAGTATTTT	TRBV20-1	TRBJ2-3	-	-
CASSVFSLNFASSYNSPLHF	TGCGCCAGCAGTGTTTTTAGCCTCAACTTTGCCAGCTCCTATAATTCACCCCTCCACTTT	TRBV5-1	TRBJ1-6	few	-
CASTSYLTGHSGNTIYF	TGTGCCAGCACCTCTTACCTGACAGGCCACTCTGGAAACACCATATATTTT	TRBV7-8	TRBJ1-3	many	-
CAIRGGKDTDTQYF	TGTGCCATCAGGGGAGGCAAGGACACAGATACGCAGTATTTT	TRBV10-3	TRBJ2-3	-	-
CASSTPGTSNTGELFF	TGCGCCAGCAGCACACCCGGGACATCGAACACCGGGGAGCTGTTTTTT	TRBV5-1	TRBJ2-2	-	-
CASSQDLGGGDEQYF	TGTGCCAGCAGCCAGGACCTAGGGGGGGGAGACGAGCAGTACTTC	TRBV4-2	TRBJ2-7	-	-
CASSLIGRTDTQYF	TGTGCCAGCAGTTTGATTGGACGGACAGATACGCAGTATTTT	TRBV12-3/TRBV12-4	TRBJ2-3	many	-
CASSPQGNNSPLHF	TGTGCCAGCAGTCCTCAGGGGAATAATTCACCCCTCCACTTT	TRBV12-3/TRBV12-4	TRBJ1-6	-	-
CACCHPSTSGRASWSEQFF	TGTGCCTGCTGTCACCCCTCGACTAGCGGGAGGGCCTCTTGGAGTGAGCAGTTCTTC	TRBV12-3/TRBV12-4	TRBJ2-1	once	TRBD2
CASRPAVTEKLFF	TGTGCCAGCAGGCCGGCAGTCACTGAAAAACTGTTTTTT	TRBV27	TRBJ1-4	many	-
CAISDRADTQYF	TGTGCCATCAGCGACCGGGCAGATACGCAGTATTTT	TRBV10-3	TRBJ2-3	-	-
CAISERSGDRGITRNQPQHF	TGTGCCATCAGTGAGCGATCCGGGGACAGGGGGATTACTCGCAATCAGCCCCAGCATTTT	TRBV10-3	TRBJ1-5	-	TRBD1
CAISDPGTGVKRKLFF	TGTGCCATCAGTGACCCCGGGACAGGGGTTAAAAGAAAACTGTTTTTT	TRBV10-3	TRBJ1-4	-	TRBD1
CASSQDRADQETQYF	TGTGCCAGCAGCCAAGATCGCGCGGACCAAGAGACCCAGTACTTC	TRBV3-1	TRBJ2-5	many	-
CSARATGLRYGYTF	TGCAGTGCTAGAGCGACCGGCCTTCGCTATGGCTACACCTTC	TRBV20-1	TRBJ1-2	few	-
CASSETGGLTTSGANVLTF	TGTGCCAGCAGCGAGACAGGGGGTCTTACCACCTCTGGGGCCAACGTCCTGACTTTC	TRBV11-1	TRBJ2-6	-	TRBD1
CASSLGGLEGEPQHF	TGTGCCAGCAGTTTAGGGGGACTAGAGGGGGAGCCCCAGCATTTT	TRBV12-3/TRBV12-4	TRBJ1-5	-	-